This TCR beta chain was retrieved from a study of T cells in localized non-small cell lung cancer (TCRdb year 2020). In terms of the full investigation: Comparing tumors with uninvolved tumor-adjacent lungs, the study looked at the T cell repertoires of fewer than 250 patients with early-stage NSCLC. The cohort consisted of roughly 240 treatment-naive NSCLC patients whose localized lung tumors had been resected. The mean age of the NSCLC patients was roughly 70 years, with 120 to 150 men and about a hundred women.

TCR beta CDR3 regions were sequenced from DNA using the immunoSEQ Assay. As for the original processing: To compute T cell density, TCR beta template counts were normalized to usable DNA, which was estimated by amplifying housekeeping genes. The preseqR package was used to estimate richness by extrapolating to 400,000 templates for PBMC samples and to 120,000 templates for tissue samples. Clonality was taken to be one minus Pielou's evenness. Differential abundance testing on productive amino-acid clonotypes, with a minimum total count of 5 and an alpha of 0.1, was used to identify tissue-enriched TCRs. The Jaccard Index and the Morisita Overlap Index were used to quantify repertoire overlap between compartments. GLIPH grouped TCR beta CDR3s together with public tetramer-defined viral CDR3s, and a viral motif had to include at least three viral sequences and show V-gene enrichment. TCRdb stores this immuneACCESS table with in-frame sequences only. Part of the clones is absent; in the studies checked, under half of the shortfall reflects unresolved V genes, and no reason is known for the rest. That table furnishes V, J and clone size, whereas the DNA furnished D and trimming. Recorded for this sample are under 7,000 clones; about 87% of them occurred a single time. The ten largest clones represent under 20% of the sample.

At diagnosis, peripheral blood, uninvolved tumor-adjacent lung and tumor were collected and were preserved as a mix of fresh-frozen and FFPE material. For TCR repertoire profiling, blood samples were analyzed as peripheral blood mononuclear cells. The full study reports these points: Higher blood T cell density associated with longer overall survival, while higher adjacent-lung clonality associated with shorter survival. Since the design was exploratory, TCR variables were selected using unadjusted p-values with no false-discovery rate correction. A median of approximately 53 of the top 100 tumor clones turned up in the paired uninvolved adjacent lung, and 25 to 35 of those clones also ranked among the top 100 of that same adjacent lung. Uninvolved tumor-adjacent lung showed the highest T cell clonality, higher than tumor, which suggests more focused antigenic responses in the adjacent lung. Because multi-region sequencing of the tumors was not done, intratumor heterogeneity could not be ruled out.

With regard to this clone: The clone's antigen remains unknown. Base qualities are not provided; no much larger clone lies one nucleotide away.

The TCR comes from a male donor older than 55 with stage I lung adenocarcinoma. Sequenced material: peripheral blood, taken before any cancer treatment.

The CDR3 protein is CASSIGGGPGQPQHF. The bases are TGTGCCAGTAGTATAGGGGGGGGGCCAGGGCAGCCCCAGCATTTT. This sequence uses TRBV19 and TRBJ1-5, and perhaps TRBD1 as D gene, on 6 matching bases. Between the V and J ends, shortened by 1 base and 7 bases respectively, the junction contains 14 bases. The cysteine opens and the phenylalanine closes a CDR3 of 15 amino acids. The CDR3 DNA has 45 bases and is translated from base 1. The germline V gene (reference sequence) provides CDR1 LNHDA and CDR2 SQIVND.